These T cell receptor beta chains were read from a single sample in a study of neoadjuvant anti-PD-1 for oral cavity cancer. Sequenced by immunoSEQ multiplex PCR; TCRdb stores in-frame clones only, minus some. Of more than 9,500 clones in the sample, 71% are singletons; the top ten hold around 2.5%. The specimen was PBMCs, collected after nivolumab (anti-PD-1) treatment. The origin of the receptors is a person between 40 and 85 years old with oral cavity squamous cell carcinoma. CDR3s include the opening cysteine and the closing phenylalanine or tryptophan. The order of the fields is J gene, D gene, clone size, V gene, CDR3 protein, CDR3 DNA. The D gene is left open where the match is weak. The size of a clone is reported for some rows only, either as once, few or many, or as a class for expanded clones.

>TRBJ2-7|TRBD2|NA|TRBV7-9
CASSQAGSSYEQYF
TGTGCCAGCAGCCAAGCGGGATCCTCCTACGAGCAGTACTTC
>TRBJ2-5|TRBD1|few|TRBV6-1
CASSARTGGETQYF
TGTGCCAGCAGTGCCAGGACAGGGGGTGAGACCCAGTACTTC
>TRBJ1-5|NA|NA|TRBV19
CASSLGQPGQPQHF
TGTGCCAGTAGTTTAGGGCAGCCCGGGCAGCCCCAGCATTTT
>TRBJ2-2|TRBD1|once|TRBV5-1
CASSLGTGLNTGELFF
TGCGCCAGCAGCTTGGGGACAGGCCTTAACACCGGGGAGCTGTTTTTT
>TRBJ2-3|NA|NA|TRBV5-6
CASSEKLLASTDTQYF
TGTGCCAGCAGCGAGAAGCTACTTGCTAGCACAGATACGCAGTATTTT
>TRBJ2-5|NA|NA|TRBV11-2
CASSIPGARQETQYF
TGTGCCAGCAGCATCCCAGGGGCCCGACAAGAGACCCAGTACTTC
>TRBJ1-4|NA|once|TRBV15
CATSRDIGGNEKLFF
TGTGCCACCAGCAGAGATATTGGGGGAAATGAAAAACTGTTTTTT
>TRBJ2-7|NA|NA|TRBV29-1
CSVSGIATYEQYF
TGCAGCGTTTCAGGGATAGCAACCTACGAGCAGTACTTC
>TRBJ2-1|TRBD2|NA|TRBV10-2
CASSDLTSGSSYNEQFF
TGCGCCAGCAGTGACTTGACTAGCGGGAGTTCCTACAATGAGCAGTTCTTC
>TRBJ2-2|TRBD2|NA|TRBV11-2
CASSSRVLAGNTGELFF
TGTGCCAGCAGCTCGAGGGTGCTAGCGGGTAACACCGGGGAGCTGTTTTTT
>TRBJ2-1|TRBD1|NA|TRBV7-3
CASSSGTGFYNEQFF
TGTGCCAGCAGCTCCGGGACAGGGTTCTACAATGAGCAGTTCTTC
>TRBJ1-2|TRBD1|NA|TRBV30
CAWSFRDSYGYTF
TGTGCCTGGAGTTTCCGGGACAGCTATGGCTACACCTTC
>TRBJ1-5|TRBD1|NA|TRBV4-1
CASSQELGGGFGNQPQHF
TGCGCCAGCAGCCAAGAGTTAGGGGGCGGTTTCGGGAACCAGCCCCAGCATTTT
>TRBJ1-5|TRBD1|few|TRBV27
CASRAGTGGSQPQHF
TGTGCCAGCAGGGCCGGGACAGGGGGTTCACAGCCCCAGCATTTT
>TRBJ2-5|TRBD2|NA|TRBV9
CASSVSGGGTQYF
TGTGCCAGCAGCGTTAGCGGGGGAGGGACCCAGTACTTC
>TRBJ2-7|TRBD1|NA|TRBV29-1
CSVAGGDRGLTEQYF
TGCAGCGTGGCGGGTGGGGACAGGGGTCTCACGGAGCAGTACTTC
>TRBJ1-4|NA|NA|TRBV5-1
CASSGQGWEKLFF
TGCGCCAGCAGCGGGCAGGGTTGGGAAAAACTGTTTTTT
>TRBJ1-1|NA|NA|TRBV19
CASSDRWGVWTEAFF
TGTGCCAGTAGTGACCGGTGGGGGGTGTGGACTGAAGCTTTCTTT
>TRBJ1-1|NA|NA|TRBV7-9
CASSPWRVEAFF
TGTGCCAGCAGCCCATGGCGGGTTGAAGCTTTCTTT
>TRBJ1-2|TRBD1|NA|TRBV5-1
CASSLGDRGNGYTF
TGCGCCAGCAGCTTGGGGGACAGGGGAAATGGCTACACCTTC
>TRBJ2-1|TRBD2|NA|TRBV6-5
CASSYRTSGRGEQFF
TGTGCCAGCAGTTACAGGACTAGCGGGAGGGGTGAGCAGTTCTTC
>TRBJ1-1|NA|NA|TRBV5-4
CASSSRQLPTEAFF
TGTGCCAGCAGTTCCAGACAGTTACCCACTGAAGCTTTCTTT
>TRBJ1-4|NA|few|TRBV2
CASSEEATNEKLFF
TGTGCCAGCAGTGAAGAAGCAACTAATGAAAAACTGTTTTTT
>TRBJ1-3|NA|NA|TRBV19
CASSPDPSGNTIYF
TGTGCCAGTAGTCCGGATCCCTCTGGAAACACCATATATTTT
>TRBJ1-2|TRBD1|NA|TRBV2
CASSGQGGGYTF
TGTGCCAGCAGTGGACAGGGGGGTGGCTACACCTTC
>TRBJ2-3|NA|NA|TRBV2
CASTTDTDTQYF
TGTGCCAGCACAACAGACACAGATACGCAGTATTTT
>TRBJ2-7|TRBD1|NA|TRBV28
CASSFSLVLGQALYEQYF
TGTGCCAGCAGTTTCAGCTTGGTATTGGGACAGGCCTTATACGAGCAGTACTTC
>TRBJ2-1|NA|NA|TRBV11-2
CASSLAARGFF
TGTGCCAGCAGCTTAGCGGCGCGGGGGTTCTTC
>TRBJ1-3|TRBD1|NA|TRBV5-4
CASRKGQGGNTIYF
TGTGCCAGCAGGAAAGGACAGGGTGGAAACACCATATATTTT
>TRBJ1-4|NA|NA|TRBV9
CASSVGSGQGFINEKLFF
TGTGCCAGCAGCGTTGGGTCCGGGCAGGGGTTCATTAATGAAAAACTGTTTTTT
>TRBJ1-4|NA|once|TRBV5-4
CASSSPGATNEKLFF
TGTGCCAGCAGCTCACCGGGTGCAACTAATGAAAAACTGTTTTTT
>TRBJ1-4|NA|few|TRBV5-4
CASSLAGSNEKLFF
TGTGCCAGCAGCTTGGCGGGTTCTAATGAAAAACTGTTTTTT
>TRBJ2-7|TRBD2|NA|TRBV5-1
CASSLAGGEQYF
TGCGCCAGCAGCTTGGCGGGAGGCGAGCAGTACTTC
>TRBJ1-1|TRBD1|NA|TRBV14
CASSQYRGLRTEAFF
TGTGCCAGCAGCCAATACAGGGGCTTGAGGACTGAAGCTTTCTTT
>TRBJ2-7|NA|NA|TRBV2
CASSSVRLNSYEQYF
TGTGCCAGCAGTTCGGTCCGGTTGAACTCCTACGAGCAGTACTTC
>TRBJ1-2|TRBD1|once|TRBV7-9
CASSWATGELGYTF
TGTGCCAGCAGCTGGGCGACAGGGGAATTAGGCTACACCTTC
>TRBJ1-1|NA|NA|TRBV5-1
CASSFLTVTMNTEAFF
TGCGCCAGCAGCTTCCTGACAGTGACCATGAACACTGAAGCTTTCTTT
>TRBJ2-1|NA|NA|TRBV7-8
CASSLVGSARRAVGEQFF
TGTGCCAGCAGCTTAGTAGGGAGCGCGAGGAGGGCAGTGGGTGAGCAGTTCTTC
>TRBJ2-5|TRBD1|NA|TRBV6-5
CASSWGTGGGETQYF
TGTGCCAGCAGTTGGGGGACAGGGGGCGGAGAGACCCAGTACTTC
>TRBJ1-1|TRBD1|NA|TRBV15
CATSPRMGQGASAFF
TGTGCCACCAGCCCTCGTATGGGACAGGGGGCATCAGCTTTCTTT
>TRBJ1-2|TRBD1|NA|TRBV19
CASSRQWTGNYGYTF
TGTGCCAGTAGTCGACAATGGACAGGGAACTATGGCTACACCTTC
>TRBJ1-1|NA|NA|TRBV6-6
CASSYRRDTEAFF
TGTGCCAGCAGTTACCGGCGGGACACTGAAGCTTTCTTT